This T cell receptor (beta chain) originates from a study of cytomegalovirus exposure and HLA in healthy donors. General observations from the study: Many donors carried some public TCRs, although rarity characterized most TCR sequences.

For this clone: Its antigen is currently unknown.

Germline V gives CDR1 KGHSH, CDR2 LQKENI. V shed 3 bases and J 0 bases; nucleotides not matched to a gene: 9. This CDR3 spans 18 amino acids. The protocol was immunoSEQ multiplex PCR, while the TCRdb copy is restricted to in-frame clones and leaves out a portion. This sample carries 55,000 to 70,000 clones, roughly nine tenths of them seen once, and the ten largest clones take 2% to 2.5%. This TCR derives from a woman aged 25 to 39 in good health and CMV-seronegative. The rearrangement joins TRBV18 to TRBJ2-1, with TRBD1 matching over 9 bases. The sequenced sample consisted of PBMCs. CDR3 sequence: CASSPAGQGLGSYNEQFF. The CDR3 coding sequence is TGTGCCAGCTCACCCGCGGGACAGGGTTTGGGCTCCTACAATGAGCAGTTCTTC. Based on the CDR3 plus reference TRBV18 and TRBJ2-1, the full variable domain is NAGVMQNPRHLVRRRGQEARLRCSPMKGHSHVYWYRQLPEEGLKFMVYLQKENIIDESGMPKERFSAEFPKEGPSILRIQQVVRGDSAAYFCASSPAGQGLGSYNEQFFGPGTRLTVL.